Listed below are T cell receptor beta chains from one sample, sequenced in a study of blood T cell repertoires in COVID-19. Using immunoSEQ multiplex PCR, the repertoire was profiled, and TCRdb retains in-frame clones only, with some absent. Here the sample spans over 200,000 clones, around 90% being singletons. Sample: PBMCs or T cells enriched from blood (not recorded which). These receptor sequences come from a human donor in a cohort exposed to, infected with or recovered from COVID-19 (not recorded which). The donor label of this sample is uncertain. Each CDR3 is given with its conserved first and last residue. The D gene is left open where the match is weak. Size is omitted from some rows. Given values are once, few, many or a class for expanded clones.

CDR3nt: TGCAGCTACGATGCAGTGCTAGAAACTGATTCACCCCTCCACTTT
CDR3aa: CSYDAVLETDSPLHF
v_gene: TRBV29-1
abundance: .
j_gene: TRBJ1-6
d_gene: .

CDR3nt: TGTGCCAGCAGCTTGGGAGGGTGGAACACTGAAGCTTTCTTT
CDR3aa: CASSLGGWNTEAFF
v_gene: TRBV7-3
abundance: .
j_gene: TRBJ1-1
d_gene: .

CDR3nt: TGTGCCAGCAGCTCTCCGACAGGGAGATATAATGGCTACACCTTC
CDR3aa: CASSSPTGRYNGYTF
v_gene: TRBV7-9
abundance: .
j_gene: TRBJ1-2
d_gene: TRBD1

CDR3nt: TGTGCCAGCAGCGGATTACAGAGCTCCTACAATGAGCAGTTCTTC
CDR3aa: CASSGLQSSYNEQFF
v_gene: TRBV9
abundance: .
j_gene: TRBJ2-1
d_gene: .

CDR3nt: TGTGCCAGCAGCGCGTCCTCAGAGGGCACTGAAGCTTTCTTT
CDR3aa: CASSASSEGTEAFF
v_gene: TRBV27
abundance: .
j_gene: TRBJ1-1
d_gene: .

CDR3nt: TGTGCCTGGAGCGCGCTAAGTTCGGGTGGCTACACCTTC
CDR3aa: CAWSALSSGGYTF
v_gene: TRBV30
abundance: .
j_gene: TRBJ1-2
d_gene: .

CDR3nt: TGTGCCAGCAGTTTCTTCGAGGGAGAGACCCAGTACTTC
CDR3aa: CASSFFEGETQYF
v_gene: TRBV12-3/TRBV12-4
abundance: once
j_gene: TRBJ2-5
d_gene: .

CDR3nt: TGTGCCAGCAGTTACTCCGAATCAGGGTTCTGGATTTTGGATGAGCAGTTCTTC
CDR3aa: CASSYSESGFWILDEQFF
v_gene: TRBV6-2/TRBV6-3
abundance: .
j_gene: TRBJ2-1
d_gene: .

CDR3nt: TGTGCCAGCAAGCTGGGAGGCTATAATTCACCCCTCCACTTT
CDR3aa: CASKLGGYNSPLHF
v_gene: TRBV25-1
abundance: .
j_gene: TRBJ1-6
d_gene: .

CDR3nt: TGTGCCAGCAGTACAACAGGCTCTGGAAACACCATATATTTT
CDR3aa: CASSTTGSGNTIYF
v_gene: TRBV28
abundance: .
j_gene: TRBJ1-3
d_gene: .

CDR3nt: TGTGCCATCAGTGACCGAGGACAGGTCGTCAATTCACCCCTCCACTTT
CDR3aa: CAISDRGQVVNSPLHF
v_gene: TRBV10-3
abundance: .
j_gene: TRBJ1-6
d_gene: TRBD1

CDR3nt: TGCGCCAGCAGCTTGCGACGGGAATACGAGCAGTACTTC
CDR3aa: CASSLRREYEQYF
v_gene: TRBV5-1
abundance: once
j_gene: TRBJ2-7
d_gene: .

CDR3nt: TGTGCCTGGACCACCAACCCGGGGGGCGGAGAAGCTTTCTTT
CDR3aa: CAWTTNPGGGEAFF
v_gene: TRBV30
abundance: .
j_gene: TRBJ1-1
d_gene: .

CDR3nt: TGTGCCAGCAGCCCCGTGAGTGAGACCCAGTACTTC
CDR3aa: CASSPVSETQYF
v_gene: TRBV7-2
abundance: .
j_gene: TRBJ2-5
d_gene: .

CDR3nt: TGTGCCTGGAGACTACGGGGAGGCACTGAAGCTTTCTTT
CDR3aa: CAWRLRGGTEAFF
v_gene: TRBV30
abundance: .
j_gene: TRBJ1-1
d_gene: .

CDR3nt: TGTGCCTGGAGCACAGGGGCAGCTTTCTTT
CDR3aa: CAWSTGAAFF
v_gene: TRBV30
abundance: few
j_gene: TRBJ1-1
d_gene: TRBD1

CDR3nt: TGTGCCAGCAGCTTAAAGCTTCAGGCGGGGGGTCCGAACACCGGGGAGCTGTTTTTT
CDR3aa: CASSLKLQAGGPNTGELFF
v_gene: TRBV7-3
abundance: .
j_gene: TRBJ2-2
d_gene: TRBD2

CDR3nt: TGTGCCAGCAGCCCGGGACTAGCGGGGGATACCTACAATGAGCAGTTCTTC
CDR3aa: CASSPGLAGDTYNEQFF
v_gene: TRBV13
abundance: .
j_gene: TRBJ2-1
d_gene: TRBD2

CDR3nt: TGTGCCAGCAGTTTTCGAGTGGAGACCACTGAAGCTTTCTTT
CDR3aa: CASSFRVETTEAFF
v_gene: TRBV6-5
abundance: .
j_gene: TRBJ1-1
d_gene: .

CDR3nt: TGTGCCAGCAGCGGTCAGGCTTACGAGCAGTACTTC
CDR3aa: CASSGQAYEQYF
v_gene: TRBV5-6
abundance: .
j_gene: TRBJ2-7
d_gene: .

CDR3nt: TGTGCCAGCAGCTCGTACTCGGGTAGGCAGTATTTT
CDR3aa: CASSSYSGRQYF
v_gene: TRBV7-3
abundance: .
j_gene: TRBJ2-3
d_gene: .

CDR3nt: TGTGCCAGCAGTTCGCGTGCCCCCTACGAGCAGTACTTC
CDR3aa: CASSSRAPYEQYF
v_gene: TRBV6-5
abundance: .
j_gene: TRBJ2-7
d_gene: .

CDR3nt: TGTGCCAGCAGCGTACGGGACACTGGGAATCTGTTTTTT
CDR3aa: CASSVRDTGNLFF
v_gene: TRBV9
abundance: .
j_gene: TRBJ1-4
d_gene: .

CDR3nt: TGTGCCAGCAGTGCAACAGGGGCAAGCAATCAGCCCCAGCATTTT
CDR3aa: CASSATGASNQPQHF
v_gene: TRBV2
abundance: .
j_gene: TRBJ1-5
d_gene: TRBD1

CDR3nt: TGTGCCAGTAGTAAGGGACTAGCGGGGGCTCGGGAGCAGTACTTC
CDR3aa: CASSKGLAGAREQYF
v_gene: TRBV19
abundance: .
j_gene: TRBJ2-7
d_gene: TRBD2

CDR3nt: TGTGCCAGCAGCTTGGGACAGTCCTCCTTCTACGAGCAGTACTTC
CDR3aa: CASSLGQSSFYEQYF
v_gene: TRBV5-8
abundance: .
j_gene: TRBJ2-7
d_gene: .

CDR3nt: TGCGCCAGCAGTGAGGGGGCGGGCTATGGCTACACCTTC
CDR3aa: CASSEGAGYGYTF
v_gene: TRBV5-1
abundance: .
j_gene: TRBJ1-2
d_gene: TRBD1

CDR3nt: TGTGCCAGCTCACCGCGACTAGCGGGGTCGAGCTCCTACAATGAGCAGTTCTTC
CDR3aa: CASSPRLAGSSSYNEQFF
v_gene: TRBV18
abundance: .
j_gene: TRBJ2-1
d_gene: TRBD2

CDR3nt: TGTGCCAGCAGCCGAAACAGGTTTCAAGAGACCCAGTACTTC
CDR3aa: CASSRNRFQETQYF
v_gene: TRBV5-4
abundance: .
j_gene: TRBJ2-5
d_gene: .

CDR3nt: TGCGCCAGCAGTTATGAGGGTTTCTACACCTACGAGCAGTACTTC
CDR3aa: CASSYEGFYTYEQYF
v_gene: TRBV10-2
abundance: once
j_gene: TRBJ2-7
d_gene: .

CDR3nt: TGTGCCAGCAGTTACTCGCAGACTGAAGCTTTCTTT
CDR3aa: CASSYSQTEAFF
v_gene: TRBV6-6
abundance: .
j_gene: TRBJ1-1
d_gene: .

CDR3nt: TGTGCCAGCAGGGGAGGGTCGTTCGAGCAGTACTTC
CDR3aa: CASRGGSFEQYF
v_gene: TRBV27
abundance: .
j_gene: TRBJ2-7
d_gene: TRBD2

CDR3nt: TGTGCCTGGAGTCTGGGGGCCCACAATCAGCCCCAGCATTTT
CDR3aa: CAWSLGAHNQPQHF
v_gene: TRBV30
abundance: .
j_gene: TRBJ1-5
d_gene: .

CDR3nt: TGCGCCAGCAGCGTGGACAGGATTGACTACAATGAGCAGTTCTTC
CDR3aa: CASSVDRIDYNEQFF
v_gene: TRBV5-1
abundance: .
j_gene: TRBJ2-1
d_gene: TRBD1

CDR3nt: TGTGCCAGCAGCTTGAATTACGGGATCACTGAAGCTTTCTTT
CDR3aa: CASSLNYGITEAFF
v_gene: TRBV5-8
abundance: .
j_gene: TRBJ1-1
d_gene: .

CDR3nt: TGTGCCAGCAGCTCACAACTAGCGGGGGGCCCCGAGATGTTTTTT
CDR3aa: CASSSQLAGGPEMFF
v_gene: TRBV7-2
abundance: .
j_gene: TRBJ2-2
d_gene: TRBD2

CDR3nt: TGTGCCAGCAGTAGGGGGACAATCTACAATGAGCAGTTCTTC
CDR3aa: CASSRGTIYNEQFF
v_gene: TRBV27
abundance: .
j_gene: TRBJ2-1
d_gene: .

CDR3nt: TGTGCCAGCAGGACTGGCGGAGGCATTTTAAACACCATATATTTT
CDR3aa: CASRTGGGILNTIYF
v_gene: TRBV2
abundance: .
j_gene: TRBJ1-3
d_gene: .

CDR3nt: TGTGCCAGCAGCCCCCCTGGGGCCCACGAAGATGAAAAACTGTTTTTT
CDR3aa: CASSPPGAHEDEKLFF
v_gene: TRBV7-9
abundance: .
j_gene: TRBJ1-4
d_gene: .

CDR3nt: TGTGCCACCGCACTCCGTGCGGGTGTCTCCTACGAGCAGTACTTC
CDR3aa: CATALRAGVSYEQYF
v_gene: TRBV19
abundance: .
j_gene: TRBJ2-7
d_gene: .

CDR3nt: TGCGCCAGCAGCCGGGACAGCCCTGCGCCAGGGGCTTCCTACGAGCAGTACTTC
CDR3aa: CASSRDSPAPGASYEQYF
v_gene: TRBV4-1
abundance: .
j_gene: TRBJ2-7
d_gene: TRBD1

CDR3nt: TGTGCCAGCAGTCATCAGGGGGGATGGCCCCAGCATTTT
CDR3aa: CASSHQGGWPQHF
v_gene: TRBV27
abundance: .
j_gene: TRBJ1-5
d_gene: TRBD1

CDR3nt: TGCAGTGCCGAGCGGGACAATGAGCAGTTCTTC
CDR3aa: CSAERDNEQFF
v_gene: TRBV20-1
abundance: .
j_gene: TRBJ2-1
d_gene: .

CDR3nt: TGTGCCACCAGTGATTCCGGGACAGGGGGCAACGAGCAGTACTTC
CDR3aa: CATSDSGTGGNEQYF
v_gene: TRBV24-1
abundance: .
j_gene: TRBJ2-7
d_gene: TRBD1

CDR3nt: TGTGCCAGCAGTCAACAGGGACCGCAATACAATGAGCAGTTCTTC
CDR3aa: CASSQQGPQYNEQFF
v_gene: TRBV6-2/TRBV6-3
abundance: .
j_gene: TRBJ2-1
d_gene: .

CDR3nt: TGTGCCAGCAGTGAGGGCTGGGTCGGAAATCAGCCCCAGCATTTT
CDR3aa: CASSEGWVGNQPQHF
v_gene: TRBV2
abundance: .
j_gene: TRBJ1-5
d_gene: .

CDR3nt: TGTGCCAGCAGCGTAGAGGGACAGGGTTATTCACCCCTCCACTTT
CDR3aa: CASSVEGQGYSPLHF
v_gene: TRBV9
abundance: .
j_gene: TRBJ1-6
d_gene: TRBD1

CDR3nt: TGTGCCATTTCGGACAGTATCGGTGAGCAGTTCTTC
CDR3aa: CAISDSIGEQFF
v_gene: TRBV10-3
abundance: .
j_gene: TRBJ2-1
d_gene: .

CDR3nt: TGCGCCAGCAGCCAAGAAACAACCAGAAACACCATATATTTT
CDR3aa: CASSQETTRNTIYF
v_gene: TRBV4-1
abundance: .
j_gene: TRBJ1-3
d_gene: .

CDR3nt: TGTGCCAGCAGTTCTCCTCTTAGGGGCAATGAGCAGTTCTTC
CDR3aa: CASSSPLRGNEQFF
v_gene: TRBV27
abundance: .
j_gene: TRBJ2-1
d_gene: .

CDR3nt: TGCAGCGCAACAGTGACAGGGGAAGGCGAGCAGTACTTC
CDR3aa: CSATVTGEGEQYF
v_gene: TRBV29-1
abundance: .
j_gene: TRBJ2-7
d_gene: TRBD1

CDR3nt: TGTGCCAGCAGCCGAGGACACAACAGCAATCAGCCCCAGCATTTT
CDR3aa: CASSRGHNSNQPQHF
v_gene: TRBV3-1/TRBV3-2
abundance: .
j_gene: TRBJ1-5
d_gene: .

CDR3nt: TGTGCCAGCAGCTCCGCACCTACCGGGAACGGAGGAGAAGAGACCCAGTACTTC
CDR3aa: CASSSAPTGNGGEETQYF
v_gene: TRBV7-3
abundance: .
j_gene: TRBJ2-5
d_gene: .

CDR3nt: TGTGCCAGTAGGACAGGAGAACCTTATAATTCACCCCTCCACTTT
CDR3aa: CASRTGEPYNSPLHF
v_gene: TRBV19
abundance: .
j_gene: TRBJ1-6
d_gene: .

CDR3nt: TGTGCCAGCAGCCGAGGGGGAAATTCACCCCTCCACTTT
CDR3aa: CASSRGGNSPLHF
v_gene: TRBV25-1
abundance: few
j_gene: TRBJ1-6
d_gene: .

CDR3nt: TGTGCCAGCAGCTCCCTAGACAGGGGGAAAGGAGAAAAACTGTTTTTT
CDR3aa: CASSSLDRGKGEKLFF
v_gene: TRBV11-2
abundance: once
j_gene: TRBJ1-4
d_gene: TRBD1

CDR3nt: TGTGCCAGTGCTTCGGGTAGCACTGAAGCTTTCTTT
CDR3aa: CASASGSTEAFF
v_gene: TRBV19
abundance: .
j_gene: TRBJ1-1
d_gene: .